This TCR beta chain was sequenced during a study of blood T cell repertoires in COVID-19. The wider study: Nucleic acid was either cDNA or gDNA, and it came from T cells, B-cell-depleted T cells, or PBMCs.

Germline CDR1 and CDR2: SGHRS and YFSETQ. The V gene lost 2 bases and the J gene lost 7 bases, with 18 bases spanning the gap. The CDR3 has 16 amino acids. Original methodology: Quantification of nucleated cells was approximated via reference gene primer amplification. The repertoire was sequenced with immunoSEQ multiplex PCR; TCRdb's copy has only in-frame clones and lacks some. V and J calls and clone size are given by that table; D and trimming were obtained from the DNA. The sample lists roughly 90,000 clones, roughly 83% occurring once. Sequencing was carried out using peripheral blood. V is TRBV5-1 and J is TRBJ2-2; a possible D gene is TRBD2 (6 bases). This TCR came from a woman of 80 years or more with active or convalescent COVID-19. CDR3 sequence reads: CASSLPGDILGGELFF. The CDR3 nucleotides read TGCGCCAGCAGCTTACCGGGAGATATCCTCGGCGGGGAGCTGTTTTTT.